This T cell receptor (beta chain) was obtained from a study of blood T cell repertoires in COVID-19. Overall study: Nucleic acid was either cDNA or gDNA, and it came from T cells, B-cell-depleted T cells, or PBMCs.

The CDR3 covers 20 residues. Data came from immunoSEQ multiplex PCR; TCRdb stores just in-frame clones and leaves some out. Of 72,000 or so clones listed, 70% to 85% were seen once; the top ten hold approximately 16%. This TCR was recovered from a man aged 80 or over with active COVID-19. Source material: peripheral blood. The rearrangement links TRBV12-2 to TRBJ2-3; the table's D call, TRBD2, was not checked against the DNA. TRBV12-2 is a documented pseudogene. Here the CDR3 DNA reads TGTGCAAGTCGCTTACATCGTGCTACGGGGGGAGATTCTAGCACAGATACGCAGTATTTT. It is translated as CASRLHRATGGDSSTDTQYF.